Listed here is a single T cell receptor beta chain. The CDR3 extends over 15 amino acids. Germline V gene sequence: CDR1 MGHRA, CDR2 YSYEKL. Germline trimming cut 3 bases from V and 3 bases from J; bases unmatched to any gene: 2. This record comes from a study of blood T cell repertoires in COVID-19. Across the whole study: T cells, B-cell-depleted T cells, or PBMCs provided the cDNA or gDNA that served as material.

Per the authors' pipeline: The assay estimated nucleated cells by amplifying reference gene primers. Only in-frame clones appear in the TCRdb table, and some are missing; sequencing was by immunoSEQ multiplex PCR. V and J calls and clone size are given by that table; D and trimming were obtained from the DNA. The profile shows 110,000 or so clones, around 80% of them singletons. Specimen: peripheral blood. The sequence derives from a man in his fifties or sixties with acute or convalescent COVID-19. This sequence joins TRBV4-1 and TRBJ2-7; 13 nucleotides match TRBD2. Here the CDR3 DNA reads TGCGCCAGCAGCCAGGGACTAGCGGGGAACTACGAGCAGTACTTC. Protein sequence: CASSQGLAGNYEQYF.